This T cell receptor gamma chain was captured in a study of γδ T cells in repeated Plasmodium falciparum infection (dated by TCRdb to about 2021). For the study in its entirety: Malian children exposed to intense seasonal malaria transmission were enrolled in the natural-infection arm and compared with Australian children matched for age and gender. Four controlled human malaria infections were administered to about five malaria-naive U.S. adults over about 630 days by bites from P. falciparum NF54-infected Anopheles stephensi mosquitoes. The study examined how repeated Plasmodium falciparum infection shapes the human gammadelta T cell repertoire, using natural infection in Mali and controlled human malaria infection. Malian gammadelta TCR repertoires were analysed cross-sectionally in periods with no transmission and longitudinally across episodes of acute febrile malaria. Samples from controlled-infection subjects were taken at baseline, just before selected infections, and 21 days after each infection.

Library generation was performed with multiplex PCR. The reads were generated on an Illumina MiSeq. From each sorted gammadelta T cell sample, both TCR gamma (TRG) and TCR delta (TRD) chains were sequenced. The authors' analysis ran thus. The repertoire analyses drew on clonotype tree plots, the accumulated frequency of the top 20 clonotypes, and diversity index (DI) and D75 metrics. TCRdb reran clone calling on the public reads with CATT; rows sharing one DNA sequence were then combined. For this entry, the V and J calls and clone size follow TCRdb and not the study's own pipeline. The sample records about 26,000 gamma-chain clones, around 3% of which are singletons. Clones ranked in the top ten supply around a third of the sample. Only a few counts were recorded for this clone. Its binding antigen is unknown. Only one base separates this from a far larger clonotype, so it likely reflects a read error. The DNA is omitted, as the CDR3 cannot be located on it reliably, and the CDR3 follows TCRdb's listing. The same CDR3 is also encoded by other DNA sequences in this sample.

Taken from the germline V gene, the CDR1 and CDR2 loops are VINAFY and YDVSNSKD. The CDR3 holds 30 amino acids from the cysteine to the phenylalanine. For bulk TCR repertoire analysis, Vgamma9/Vdelta2+ and Vdelta2-negative gammadelta T cell populations were isolated by flow sorting from peripheral blood mononuclear cells. Summary of the overall study and its limitations: Generalizability was limited because the Malian cohort came from a small rural village made up predominantly of one ethnic group. In Vdelta2-negative gammadelta TCR repertoires, which were largely Vdelta1+, repeated controlled infections appeared to drive waves of new clonotype selection. Vgamma9/Vdelta2+ TCR repertoires kept a highly stable polyclonal repertoire across time and infection, and many TCRgamma sequences overlapped between individuals. Compared with the repertoires of Australian children, the Vdelta2-negative gammadelta TCR repertoires of Malian children appeared more clonally expanded, less diverse and less shared. The controlled-infection cohort was small, limiting analysis of inter-individual variability in gammadelta T cell responses.

Sequences were obtained from gamma-delta T cells from blood. A V gene of TRGV5 was called, but no J gene was assigned. The origin of this receptor is a pool of human donors (malaria-infected and uninfected, not separated). The CDR3 region reads CATWDSRVRNSLAVEQHLLSQVSIGRIQHF.